The 9 T cell receptor beta chains presented below share a single source sample, sequenced in a study of cytomegalovirus exposure and HLA in healthy donors (dated by TCRdb to the late 2010s). Libraries came from the immunoSEQ multiplex PCR assay. A mixture of 60 forward primers for TCR Vbeta segments and 13 reverse primers for TCR Jbeta segments was used in the multiplex PCR. The table comes from immuneACCESS by way of TCRdb, which keeps in-frame sequences with V and J called. Part of the clones is missing from these tables; in studies checked, under half for an unresolved V gene and the rest for unknown reasons. Present in this sample are around 180,000 clones, about 82% of which were seen just once. Of the sample, 2.4% is held by the ten largest clones. Specimen: PBMCs. The receptors shown here come from a male donor in good health and CMV-seronegative.

This sequence joins TRBV5-4 and TRBJ1-2; 7 bases agree with TRBD1. The CDR3 covers 14 residues. V lost 3 bases to trimming and J lost 6 bases; unmatched junction nucleotides: 8. Germline CDR1 and CDR2: SGHNT and YYREEE (reference sequence). The CDR3 sequence: CASSSSTGSDGYTF. As DNA, the CDR3 is TGTGCCAGCAGCTCCTCGACAGGGAGTGATGGCTACACCTTC.

This clone was seen a single time. The chain carries TRBV29-1 and TRBJ2-3, with D unresolved. The CDR3 contains 15 residues. Germline V lookup: CDR1 SQVTM, CDR2 ANQGSEA. V gave up 2 bases and J gave up 2 bases, with 14 bases separating them. The CDR3 DNA sequence: TGCAGCGTTGAAATTCGGGTACCAGCCACAGATACGCAGTATTTT. This gives the protein CSVEIRVPATDTQYF.

This clone was detected a few times. Here the CDR3 DNA reads TGTGCCAGCAGTTTACAGAGGGACTGGCCCCAGCATTTT. Translating gives CASSLQRDWPQHF. This chain connects TRBV28 to TRBJ1-5; possibly TRBD1 for D (5 bases). The CDR3 covers 13 residues. V dropped 2 bases and J dropped 9 bases, with 11 bases sitting between them. Germline V gene data show CDR1 as MDHEN and CDR2 as SYDVKM.

The CDR3 DNA is TGTGCCAGTGGGACAGGGAATCAGCCCCAGCATTTT. Its translation is CASGTGNQPQHF. The genes are TRBV25-1 and TRBJ1-5, with 9 bases identical to TRBD1. V shed 9 bases, J shed 4 bases, and the junction held 1 base outside the gene matches. Germline V CDR1 and CDR2: MGHDK, SYGVNS. The CDR3 sequence is 12 residues long.

This clone was recorded a few times. V is TRBV6-5 and J is TRBJ1-5; D perhaps matches TRBD1 (5 bases). V was trimmed by 5 bases and J by 4 bases, leaving 9 bases between them. Germline CDR1 is MNHEY and CDR2 is SVGAGI. The CDR3 loop spans 13 amino acids. CDR3 DNA sequence: TGTGCCAGCAGTAGACAGCTTAATCAGCCCCAGCATTTT. It codes for CASSRQLNQPQHF.

This chain links TRBV6-5 with TRBJ2-5, with 8 bases lining up with TRBD2. This CDR3 has 15 amino acids. Germline lookup yields CDR1 MNHEY and CDR2 SVGAGI. V lost 5 bases, J lost 2 bases, and 7 bases stayed unmatched. CDR3 coding DNA: TGTGCCAGCAGTAACCAGCGGGAGATACAAGAGACCCAGTACTTC. It encodes CASSNQREIQETQYF.

This rearrangement joins TRBV7-9 to TRBJ2-3; D may be TRBD1 (6 bases). The CDR3 covers 14 residues. Germline CDR1 SEHNR, CDR2 FQNEAQ (reference sequence). Trimming cost V 4 bases and J 6 bases, with 14 bases left between them. CDR3 sequence: CASSSETGLDTQYF. CDR3 DNA: TGTGCCAGCAGCTCGGAAACAGGGTTGGATACGCAGTATTTT.

This rearrangement joins TRBV7-9 to TRBJ1-1, with a possible D match to TRBD1 (5 bases). This CDR3 contains 13 residues. CDR1 is SEHNR and CDR2 is FQNEAQ in the germline V gene (reference sequence). Trimming took 0 bases from V and 6 from J, leaving 8 bases between them. CDR3 loop: CASSLADSPEAFF. As DNA, the CDR3 is TGTGCCAGCAGCTTAGCCGACAGCCCTGAAGCTTTCTTT. Supplemented by reference TRBV7-9 and TRBJ1-1, the full variable domain reads DTGVSQNPRHKITKRGQNVTFRCDPISEHNRLYWYRQTLGQGPEFLTYFQNEAQLEKSRLLSDRFSAERPKGSFSTLEIQRTEQGDSAMYLCASSLADSPEAFFGQGTRLTVV.

This clone is a singleton in its sample. In DNA, the CDR3 is TGTGCCAGTAGGGCTGGGACTAGCGCCTACGGGGAGCTGTTTTTT. Translating gives CASRAGTSAYGELFF. J is TRBJ2-2 and V is TRBV19; 10 nucleotides match TRBD2. The CDR3 consists of 15 residues. The V gene end was trimmed by 6 bases and the J gene end by 7 bases; junction bases not matched to a gene: 8. Germline lookup yields CDR1 LNHDA and CDR2 SQIVND (reference sequence).